These T cell receptor beta chains were read from a single sample in a study of molecular identifiers for immune sequencing clone quantification. TCRdb reprocessed the PCR reads via MiXCR and lists one record per CDR3 protein. The data contain approximately 9,800 distinct CDR3 sequences, 15% to 20% of them singletons. Sequencing used naive CD8+ T cells from blood, with Jurkat cell RNA spiked in. These receptor sequences come from a human donor in good health. Some libraries in this study had Jurkat cell RNA spiked in. Each CDR3 is given without its conserved first and last residue. The D gene is left open where the match is weak.

V gene	D gene	J gene	CDR3 protein
TRBV19	-	TRBJ1-3	ASSPFHGGNTIY
TRBV19	-	TRBJ2-7	ASSIADSYEQY
TRBV7-6	-	TRBJ1-1	ASSLGGGVILNTEAF
TRBV23-1	TRBD2	TRBJ2-3	ASSPIGGLAFPDTQY
TRBV20-1	-	TRBJ1-1	SARLSGRRHTEAF
TRBV12-3/TRBV12-4	-	TRBJ2-1	ASSPPDSEAYNEQF
TRBV18	-	TRBJ2-6	ASSPTQGVGANVLT
TRBV5-1	-	TRBJ2-3	ASSTSGITNTDTQY
TRBV5-5	TRBD2	TRBJ2-7	ASSSLAGFYEQY
TRBV10-3	TRBD2	TRBJ2-3	ASRLREGRTDTQY
TRBV2	TRBD2	TRBJ2-3	ASRDMTGTSGRIDTQY
TRBV4-1	-	TRBJ2-3	ASSQAGAGESSTDTQY
TRBV6-1	-	TRBJ2-7	ASSESGLPSSYEQY
TRBV27	-	TRBJ1-5	ASRTGWGGHQPQH
TRBV4-2	-	TRBJ1-2	ASSQEEVGSYGYT
TRBV4-1	-	TRBJ1-2	ASSQAAQGANYGYT
TRBV4-1	TRBD1	TRBJ2-1	ASSPQGAREQF
TRBV6-2/TRBV6-3	TRBD1	TRBJ2-5	ASSYYRGLQETQY
TRBV27	-	TRBJ2-3	ASSLHRASRSTDTQY
TRBV29-1	TRBD2	TRBJ2-3	SAEGLAITPSTDTQY
TRBV13	-	TRBJ2-2	ASSAMLAGELF
TRBV7-3	-	TRBJ2-3	ASSLGTFDVADTQY
TRBV7-9	-	TRBJ2-7	ASSPSWTEQY
TRBV9	-	TRBJ2-2	ASSVPRGRATGELF
TRBV6-5	-	TRBJ2-1	ASSYGGSEQF
TRBV29-1	-	TRBJ2-7	SVADTDYYEQY
TRBV2	TRBD1	TRBJ2-7	ASSDRDRAYEQY
TRBV12-3/TRBV12-4	-	TRBJ1-4	ASSFRTEEFATNEKLF
TRBV4-1	-	TRBJ1-4	ASSQDEGQGNEKLF
TRBV12-5	-	TRBJ2-5	ASASTEAPQETQY